This TCR beta chain stems from a study of sequential checkpoint blockade in melanoma. Germline V gene lookup returns CDR1 MNHEY and CDR2 SVGAGI. This CDR3 comprises 12 residues. Some clones are missing from TCRdb's copy, which holds only in-frame ones; the method was immunoSEQ multiplex PCR. The table lists over 30,000 clones, approximately 84% of them singletons. Indicated treatment: randomized to nivolumab then ipilimumab (arm A) or the reverse (arm B). Sorted cells were live CD3+CD8+, lacking CD19 and CD56, from PBMCs. The clonotype was recovered from a human donor with melanoma. This sample comprised CD8+ T cells sorted from blood (inferred from file names), obtained from a patient given nivolumab and ipilimumab in sequence. V and J are TRBV6-5 and TRBJ2-5, with 7 nucleotides matching TRBD2. TRBJ2-7 matches the DNA end more closely, so the J call is doubtful. The CDR3 DNA reads TGTGCCAGCAGTAGCGGGACTGTCGAGCAGTACTTC. Its protein product is CASSSGTVEQYF.